The subject of this entry is one TCR beta chain. Its antigen target is currently unknown. It has no much larger one-base neighbor in the sample; base qualities were not kept. This sample is drawn from a study of technical replicates of blood from several donors (dated by TCRdb to the late 2010s). The method was the immunoSEQ multiplex PCR assay. The clones in this table, taken by TCRdb from immuneACCESS, are in-frame only. Not every clone is retained; where verified, under half of the shortfall comes from an unresolved V gene, and the cause of the rest is unknown. This sample holds 75,000 or so clones; 85% to 95% were observed only once. Jointly, the top ten make up about 0.41% of the sample. Ends trimmed: V by 7 bases, J by 4 bases; bases unmatched to a gene: 4. From a lookup of the germline V gene, CDR1 and CDR2 are MNHEY and SVGAGI. The CDR3 sequence holds 13 residues, the cysteine and phenylalanine included. Only the CDR3 DNA is retained, 39 bases long and in frame from the first base.

The sequence is built from TRBV6-5 and TRBJ1-2, and 9 junctional nucleotides match TRBD1. Sequences were obtained from T cells isolated from PBMCs. The receptor's source is a human donor in good health. The DNA sequence is given as TGTGCCAGCACCGGGACAGGGCCCTATGGCTACACCTTC. Its protein reads: CASTGTGPYGYTF.